Below, one TCR beta chain is given with its context. In its sample, this clone was seen once. Its antigen has not been determined. Base quality data are lacking; no much larger clone is found one base away. The germline V gene supplies CDR1 MNHNS and CDR2 SASEGT. V ends up 8 bases short and J 2 bases short, with an unmatched junction base count of 4. Taken from cysteine to phenylalanine, the CDR3 has 13 residues. The kept DNA is CDR3 alone, 39 bases in frame from the first base. The data were taken from a study of T cells after posttransplantation cyclophosphamide listed by TCRdb under 2016. Looking at the study overall: T cell repertoire reconstitution was tracked by TRB sequencing after myeloablative bone marrow transplantation in which posttransplantation cyclophosphamide was used as GVHD prophylaxis. Antigen receptor sequencing was done on samples from about 40 PTCy-treated patients and from approximately 17 related bone marrow donors of those patients. Blood from every one of the 30 to 40 PTCy patients who had 1-year posttransplant specimens underwent TRB sequencing. TRB sequencing was also done on up to 3 additional blood samples from 2 to 5.2 years after transplant in 3 patients, and on pretransplant blood from a handful of patients. TRA and TRB clonality were tightly correlated in several samples, so subsequent TCR analyses focused on TRB only. Public TRB sequences were checked against a database of over 3,000 sequences associated with responses to pathogens, tumor antigens, self-antigens and alloantigens. The paper as a whole reports these results and caveats: Donor-recipient similarity was low at 1-2 months but rose over the first year, and later blood repertoires were often dominated by donor CD8+ memory clones. Across approximately 45 patients, TRB clonality was highly associated with recipient CMV seropositivity and CMV reactivation, and diversity in PTCy patients was similar to diversity in CNI/methotrexate controls. The TRB repertoires of T cells infiltrating skin or GI tract showed only limited overlap with the TRB repertoires of T cells in blood.

On the day of marrow donation, related bone marrow donors gave peripheral blood samples. Peripheral blood and bone marrow mononuclear cells were isolated by Ficoll-Hypaque density centrifugation and cryopreserved. TRB sequencing was run on genomic DNA with either the immunoSEQ assay at survey resolution or the hsTCRB kit. The source study handled its data this way. The immunoSEQ software handled the initial read processing, while the LymphoSeq R package was used for the repertoire analyses. Clonality was computed as 1 minus normalized Shannon entropy; Gini coefficient was also calculated for each TRB dataset. Phenotypes of unsorted samples were inferred by mapping TRB sequences from sorted subsets of the recipient or donor onto unsorted samples of the same recipient. TCRdb holds this immuneACCESS table with in-frame rearrangements only. Some clones are missing; in checked studies, unresolved V genes explain under half, and the rest has no known cause. The V and J calls and clone size are taken from that table; D and trimming were inferred from the DNA. Recorded for this sample are about 46,000 clones; around 94% of them occurred a single time. The biggest ten clones account for less than 3.5% of the sample.

The sequence is built from TRBV6-1 and TRBJ2-7, with 9 bases aligning to TRBD2. Material for sequencing was PBMCs. The sequence came from a woman aged 50 to 60 in good health and a related stem cell transplant donor. The CDR3 corresponds to CASRAGGAYEQYF. The DNA is as follows: TGTGCCAGCCGGGCGGGGGGGGCCTACGAGCAGTACTTC.